The clone carrying this T cell receptor beta chain has only a few counts. Its antigen is as yet unknown. The entry originates in a study of memory CD4+ T cells and cytomegalovirus serostatus. Regarding the study as a whole: Of approximately 160 reported CMV TCRbeta sequences, roughly 67 were found in memory CD4+ repertoires.

Single viable CD3+CD4+CD8-CD45RO+ cells were sorted as the memory CD4+ T cells. CMV serostatus came from serum IgG against pp150, pp28, p38, p52. V gave up 4 bases and J gave up 4 bases; unmatched junction bases: 5. This CDR3 has 15 residues. Per germline, CDR1 LGHNA and CDR2 YSLEER. Sequencing used immunoSEQ multiplex PCR; TCRdb keeps in-frame clones, though not all of them. Among about 56,000 clones listed, roughly 77% were seen once. The J gene is TRBJ2-1, the V gene TRBV4-3, with TRBD2 matching 9 bases. Sequenced: memory CD4+ T cells from blood. The source of this sequence is an adult in good health and CMV-seropositive. The CDR3 bases are TGCGCCAGCAGCCTGGGCGGGGGGGGTTACAATGAGCAGTTCTTC. As protein: CASSLGGGGYNEQFF.